Sequencing of this T cell receptor (beta chain) was carried out in a study of blood T cell repertoires in COVID-19. Across the study: Sources were T cells, B-cell-depleted T cells, or PBMCs; the material itself was cDNA or gDNA.

V gave up 4 bases and J gave up 0 bases, with 12 bases separating them. Germline assignment: CDR1 LNHDA and CDR2 SQIVND (reference sequence). CDR3 length: 15 amino acids. This clone was counted between two and nine times. In the authors' methods: Reference gene primer amplification gave estimated nucleated cell counts. Assay used: immunoSEQ multiplex PCR; TCRdb lists only in-frame clones, some missing. Clonal size and the V and J genes are those of that table, whereas D and trimming came from the DNA. The profile covers roughly 150,000 clones, with approximately 86% appearing a single time and roughly 8.4% taken by the ten largest.

The material sequenced was peripheral blood. V gene TRBV19 combines with J gene TRBJ1-2, with a weak D call TRBD1 (6 bases). This TCR was sampled from an elderly woman with COVID-19, enrolled during active disease. The CDR3 region has the DNA TGTGCCAGTAGTACGTGGGACACGCCTAACTATGGCTACACCTTC. Its translation is CASSTWDTPNYGYTF.